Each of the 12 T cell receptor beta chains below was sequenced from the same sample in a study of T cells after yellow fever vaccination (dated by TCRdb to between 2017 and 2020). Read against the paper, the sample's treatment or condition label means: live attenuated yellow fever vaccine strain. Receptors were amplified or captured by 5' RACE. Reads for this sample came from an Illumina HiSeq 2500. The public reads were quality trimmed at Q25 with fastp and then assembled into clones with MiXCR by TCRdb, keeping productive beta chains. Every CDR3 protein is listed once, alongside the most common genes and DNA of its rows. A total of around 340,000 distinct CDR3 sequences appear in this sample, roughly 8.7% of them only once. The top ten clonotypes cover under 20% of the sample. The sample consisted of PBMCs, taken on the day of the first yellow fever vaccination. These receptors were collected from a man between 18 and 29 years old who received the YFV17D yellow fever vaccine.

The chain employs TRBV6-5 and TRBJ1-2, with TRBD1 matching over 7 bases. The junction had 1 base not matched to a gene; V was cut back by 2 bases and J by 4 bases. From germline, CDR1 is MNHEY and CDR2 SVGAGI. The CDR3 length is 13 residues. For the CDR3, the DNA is TGTGCCAGCAGTTACGGGGACAGCTATGGCTACACCTTC. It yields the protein CASSYGDSYGYTF.

Here the CDR3 reads CASSLDTPRTDTQYF. The CDR3 DNA follows: TGTGCCAGCAGCTTGGACACGCCAAGGACAGATACGCAGTATTTT. The chain is built from TRBV7-3 and TRBJ2-3; weak D call: TRBD1 (5 bases). The CDR3 runs to 15 residues. Per the germline V gene, CDR1 is SGHTA and CDR2 is FQGTGA. Trimming removed 3 bases from V and 3 bases from J, with 13 bases in between.

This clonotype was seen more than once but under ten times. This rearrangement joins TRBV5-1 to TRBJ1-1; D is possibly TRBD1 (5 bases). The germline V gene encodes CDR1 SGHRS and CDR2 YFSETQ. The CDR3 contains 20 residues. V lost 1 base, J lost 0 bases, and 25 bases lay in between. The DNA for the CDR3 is TGCGCCAGCAGCTTGTTGCCCATTAGAACTTTGACAGCCATGAACACTGAAGCTTTCTTT. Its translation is CASSLLPIRTLTAMNTEAFF. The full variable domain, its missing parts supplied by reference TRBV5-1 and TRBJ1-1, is KAGVTQTPRYLIKTRGQQVTLSCSPISGHRSVSWYQQTPGQGLQFLFEYFSETQRNKGNFPGRFSGRQFSNSRSEMNVSTLELGDSALYLCASSLLPIRTLTAMNTEAFFGQGTRLTVV.

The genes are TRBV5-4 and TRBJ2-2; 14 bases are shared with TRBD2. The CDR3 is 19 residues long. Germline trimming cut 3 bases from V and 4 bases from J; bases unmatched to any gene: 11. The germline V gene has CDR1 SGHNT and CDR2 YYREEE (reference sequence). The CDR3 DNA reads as TGTGCCAGCAGCTCACCGACCGGGACTAGCGGGGGAGCCACCGGGGAGCTGTTTTTT. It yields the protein CASSSPTGTSGGATGELFF.

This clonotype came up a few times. CDR3 sequence: CASSYDGDQPQHF. The CDR3 DNA reads as TGTGCCAGCAGCTACGACGGAGATCAGCCCCAGCATTTT. This chain joins TRBV6-2 or TRBV6-3 and TRBJ1-5; the D is unclear. The V end lost 6 bases, the J end lost 5 bases, and 11 bases lay between the germline ends. The CDR3 has 13 residues. Germline CDR1 MNHEY, CDR2 SVGEGT.

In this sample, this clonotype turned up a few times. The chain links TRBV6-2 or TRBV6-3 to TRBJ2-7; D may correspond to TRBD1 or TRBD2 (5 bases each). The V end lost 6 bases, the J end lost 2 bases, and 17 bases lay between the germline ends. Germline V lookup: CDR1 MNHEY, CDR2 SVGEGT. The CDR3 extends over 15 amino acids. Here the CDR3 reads CASSPLGERTYEQYV. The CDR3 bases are TGTGCCAGCAGCCCCCTAGGGGAGAGGACCTACGAGCAGTACGTC.

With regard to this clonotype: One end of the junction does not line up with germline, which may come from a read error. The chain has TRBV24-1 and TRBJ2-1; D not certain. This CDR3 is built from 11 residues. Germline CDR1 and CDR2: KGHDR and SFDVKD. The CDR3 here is CGTSDNNEQFF. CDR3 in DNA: TGTGGCACCAGTGATAACAATGAGCAGTTCTTC.

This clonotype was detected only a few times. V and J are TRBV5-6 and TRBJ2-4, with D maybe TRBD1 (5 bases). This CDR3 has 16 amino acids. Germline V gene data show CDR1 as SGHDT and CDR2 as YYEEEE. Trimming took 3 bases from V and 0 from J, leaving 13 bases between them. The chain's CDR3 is CASSSGQSVAKNIQYF. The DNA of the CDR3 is TGTGCCAGCAGCTCAGGACAAAGTGTAGCCAAAAACATTCAGTACTTC.

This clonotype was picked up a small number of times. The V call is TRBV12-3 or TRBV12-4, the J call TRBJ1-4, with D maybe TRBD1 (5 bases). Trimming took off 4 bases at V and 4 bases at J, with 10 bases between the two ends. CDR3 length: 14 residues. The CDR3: CASSWDGLNEKLFF. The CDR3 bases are TGTGCCAGCAGTTGGGACGGCCTTAATGAAAAACTGTTTTTT.

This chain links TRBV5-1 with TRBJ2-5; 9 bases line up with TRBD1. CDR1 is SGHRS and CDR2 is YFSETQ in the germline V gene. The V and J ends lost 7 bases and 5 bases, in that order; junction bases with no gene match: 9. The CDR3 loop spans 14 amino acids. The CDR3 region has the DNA TGCGCCAGCGGCAGGACAGGGGAATCTGAGACCCAGTACTTC. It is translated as CASGRTGESETQYF.

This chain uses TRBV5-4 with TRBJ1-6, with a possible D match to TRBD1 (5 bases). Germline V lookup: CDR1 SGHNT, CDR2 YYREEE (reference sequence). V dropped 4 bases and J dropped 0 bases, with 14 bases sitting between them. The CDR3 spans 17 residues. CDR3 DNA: TGTGCCAGCAGCCTCGACAGACACAGCTCCTATAATTCACCCCTCCACTTT. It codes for CASSLDRHSSYNSPLHF.

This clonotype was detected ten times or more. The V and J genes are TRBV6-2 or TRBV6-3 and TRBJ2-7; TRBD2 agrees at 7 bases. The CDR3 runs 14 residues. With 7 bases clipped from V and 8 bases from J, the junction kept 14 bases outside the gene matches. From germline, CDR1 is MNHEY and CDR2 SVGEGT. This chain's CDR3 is CASTSGTTSWQQYF. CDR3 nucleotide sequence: TGTGCCAGCACCTCCGGGACTACCTCCTGGCAGCAGTACTTC.